The subject of this entry is one T cell receptor (beta chain). V was clipped by 6 bases and J by 1 base, with 10 bases between them. Germline lookup yields CDR1 MNHEY and CDR2 SVGAGI. The CDR3 runs 14 residues. This sample is part of a study of blood T cell repertoires in COVID-19. TCRdb's copy holds only in-frame clones and misses some; the assay was immunoSEQ multiplex PCR. Of 60,000 to 85,000 clones in the sample, roughly 80% were seen once. The sequenced sample consisted of peripheral blood. The sequence derives from an older woman with acute or convalescent COVID-19. J is TRBJ1-5 and V is TRBV6-5, with D possibly matching TRBD1 (6 bases). The CDR3 DNA sequence: TGTGCCAGCAGCGGACAGACGAGCAATCAGCCCCAGCATTTT. Its translation is CASSGQTSNQPQHF.